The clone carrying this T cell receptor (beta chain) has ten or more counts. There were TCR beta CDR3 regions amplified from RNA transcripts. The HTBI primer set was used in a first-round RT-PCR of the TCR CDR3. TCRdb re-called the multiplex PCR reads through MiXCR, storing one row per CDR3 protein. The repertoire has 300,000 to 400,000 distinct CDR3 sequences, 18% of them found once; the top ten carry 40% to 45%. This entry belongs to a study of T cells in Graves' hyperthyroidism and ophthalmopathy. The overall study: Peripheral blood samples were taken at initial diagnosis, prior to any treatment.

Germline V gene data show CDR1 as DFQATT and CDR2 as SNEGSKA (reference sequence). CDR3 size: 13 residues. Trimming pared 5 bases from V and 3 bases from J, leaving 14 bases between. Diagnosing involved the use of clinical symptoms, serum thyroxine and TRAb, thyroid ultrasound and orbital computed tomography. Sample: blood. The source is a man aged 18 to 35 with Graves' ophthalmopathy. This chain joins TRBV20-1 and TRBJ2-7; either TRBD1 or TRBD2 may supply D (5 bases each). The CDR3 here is CSAARDRDYEQYF. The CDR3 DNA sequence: TGCAGTGCTGCGAGGGACCGAGACTACGAGCAGTACTTC.